The clone carrying this TCR beta chain was detected many times. The antigen is undetermined. These data originate in a study of CD8 T cells in ankylosing spondylitis. General study findings and limits: Within peripheral blood, clones linked to disease were CD8+ and relatively rare. According to the report, clones linked to the disease were significantly enriched in matched synovial fluid samples taken from ankylosing spondylitis patients. A motif of fewer than ten highly homologous TCR beta variants was seen as apparently characteristic of ankylosing spondylitis blood. Certain motif variants had earlier been reported in reactive arthritis synovial fluid and blood.

Making the TCR beta libraries involved quantitative 5'-RACE with molecular barcodes. TCRdb passed the 5' RACE reads through MiXCR, listing each CDR3 protein once. The profile shows 750,000 to 850,000 distinct CDR3 sequences, over 9.5% of them singletons. The sample consisted of blood, either unsorted or a sorted T cell fraction (not recorded which). The clonotype was recovered from a male donor with ankylosing spondylitis.

CDR3 protein: CSVEDVGEPQHF. CDR3 DNA sequence: TGCAGCGTTGAAGATGTGGGGGAGCCCCAGCATTTT. The rearrangement joins TRBV29-1 to TRBJ1-5; D possibly corresponds to TRBD1 (5 bases). V was shortened by 0 bases and J by 8 bases, with 8 bases between the two germline ends. Germline CDR1 SQVTM, CDR2 ANQGSEA. The CDR3 is 12 residues long.